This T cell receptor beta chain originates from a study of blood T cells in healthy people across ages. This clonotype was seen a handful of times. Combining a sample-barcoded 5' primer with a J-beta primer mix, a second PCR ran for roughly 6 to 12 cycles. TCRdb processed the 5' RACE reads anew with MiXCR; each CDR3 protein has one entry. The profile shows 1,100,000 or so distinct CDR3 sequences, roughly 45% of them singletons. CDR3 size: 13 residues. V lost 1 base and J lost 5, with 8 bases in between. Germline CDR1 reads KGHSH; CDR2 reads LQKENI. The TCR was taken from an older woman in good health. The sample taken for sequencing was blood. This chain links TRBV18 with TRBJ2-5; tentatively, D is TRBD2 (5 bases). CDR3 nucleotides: TGTGCCAGCTCACCACGCGGGTTGGAGACCCAGTACTTC. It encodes CASSPRGLETQYF. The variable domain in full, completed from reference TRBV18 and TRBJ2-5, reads NAGVMQNPRHLVRRRGQEARLRCSPMKGHSHVYWYRQLPEEGLKFMVYLQKENIIDESGMPKERFSAEFPKEGPSILRIQQVVRGDSAAYFCASSPRGLETQYFGPGTRLLVL.